The 26 T cell receptor beta chains in this list originate from one sample, sequenced in a study of blood T cell repertoires in COVID-19. TCRdb's copy holds only in-frame clones and misses some; the assay was immunoSEQ multiplex PCR. Here the sample spans some 300,000 clones, 70% to 90% being singletons. The source material was peripheral blood. The receptors shown here come from a woman between 50 and 59 years old with COVID-19, enrolled during active disease.

This clone has a single count. The chain carries TRBV30 and TRBJ2-7; perhaps TRBD2 as D (6 bases). The CDR3 length is 12 residues. V was clipped by 4 bases and J by 4 bases, with 11 bases between them. In germline, CDR1 is GTSNPN, CDR2 SVGIG (reference sequence). CDR3 DNA sequence: TGTGCCTGGACCCCCCGGGGGTACGAGCAGTACTTC. Translated, it gives CAWTPRGYEQYF.

The V call is TRBV3-1 (or the pseudogene TRBV3-2), the J call TRBJ2-3; D is possibly TRBD2 (5 bases). CDR3 length equals 15 residues. Germline V gives CDR1 LGHDT, CDR2 YNNKEL (reference sequence). The V end was cut by 0 bases, the J end by 2 bases, with 9 bases between. CDR3 loop: CASSQETRVTDTQYF. In nucleotides, the CDR3 is TGTGCCAGCAGCCAAGAGACGCGGGTCACAGATACGCAGTATTTT.

The rearrangement joins TRBV7-9 to TRBJ2-7; 9 bases map to TRBD2. Germline V gene data show CDR1 as SEHNR and CDR2 as FQNEAQ (reference sequence). This CDR3 contains 15 residues. V lost 5 bases and J lost 2; bases outside the gene matches: 7. As DNA, the CDR3 is TGTGCCAGCAGCCACAAAGCGGGAGGTCCCTACGAGCAGTACTTC. Translated, it gives CASSHKAGGPYEQYF.

The V gene is TRBV3-1 (or the pseudogene TRBV3-2), the J gene TRBJ2-6, with 14 nucleotides matching TRBD2. The CDR3 loop spans 19 amino acids. V shed 2 bases, J shed 4 bases, and the junction held 7 bases outside the gene matches. Germline CDR1 reads LGHDT; CDR2 reads YNNKEL (reference sequence). CDR3: CASSQRTSGRIAGANVLTF. Written as DNA, the CDR3 is TGTGCCAGCAGCCAAAGGACTAGCGGGAGGATCGCCGGGGCCAACGTCCTGACTTTC.

The chain is built from TRBV6-6 and TRBJ1-2; D is possibly TRBD1 (6 bases). The CDR3 is 13 residues long. Trimming removed 11 bases from V and 2 bases from J, with 15 bases in between. Germline V CDR1 and CDR2: MNHNY, SVGAGI (reference sequence). This CDR3 reads CACGGGPNYGYTF. For the CDR3, the DNA is TGTGCCTGCGGCGGGGGCCCAAACTATGGCTACACCTTC.

This chain uses TRBV27 with TRBJ2-7, with 11 bases aligning to TRBD1. V dropped 4 bases and J dropped 5; count of bases not matched to a gene: 7. Germline V gives CDR1 MNHEY, CDR2 SMNVEV (reference sequence). The length of the CDR3 is 15 residues. Written as DNA, the CDR3 is TGTGCCAGCAGTTCACCGGGACAGGGGGTCCACGAGCAGTACTTC. Translated: CASSSPGQGVHEQYF.

This rearrangement joins TRBV6-1 to TRBJ2-4; 15 positions agree with TRBD2. J was trimmed by 0 bases and V by 4 bases; bases with no gene match: 4. The CDR3 length is 18 residues. The germline CDR1 and CDR2 sequences are MNHNS and SASEGT. CDR3 coding DNA: TGTGCCAGCAGTGGGACTAGCGGGAGGGCGATAGCCAAAAACATTCAGTACTTC. Residues: CASSGTSGRAIAKNIQYF.

The CDR3 bases are TGTGCCAGCAAGATGGCGGGAGCCTACGAGCAGTACTTC. This sequence encodes CASKMAGAYEQYF. This chain connects TRBV2 to TRBJ2-7; 7 bases agree with TRBD2. V gave up 7 bases and J gave up 2 bases; unmatched junction bases: 5. The CDR3 extends over 13 amino acids. Germline V lookup: CDR1 SNHLY, CDR2 FYNNEI. Together with reference TRBV2 and TRBJ2-7, the CDR3 gives the full variable domain: EPEVTQTPSHQVTQMGQEVILRCVPISNHLYFYWYRQILGQKVEFLVSFYNNEISEKSEIFDDQFSVERPDGSNFTLKIRSTKLEDSAMYFCASKMAGAYEQYFGPGTRLTVT.

Concerning this clone: The same CDR3 arises from other DNA sequences in this sample as well. V is TRBV3-1 (or the pseudogene TRBV3-2) and J is TRBJ2-3, with TRBD2 matching 9 bases. With 4 bases clipped from V and 4 bases from J, the junction kept 9 bases outside the gene matches. Germline CDR1 is LGHDT and CDR2 is YNNKEL (reference sequence). This CDR3 region has 16 residues. The CDR3 DNA reads TGTGCCAGCAGCCGGGTAGCGGGAGAGCTGGCAGATACGCAGTATTTT. This sequence encodes CASSRVAGELADTQYF.

The CDR3 nucleotides read TGTGCCAGCAGGCGGGACGGAGGCTACACCTTC. This translates into CASRRDGGYTF. This chain links TRBV2 with TRBJ1-2; possibly TRBD1 for D (5 bases). V lost 6 bases to trimming and J lost 8 bases, with 10 bases between them. CDR1 is SNHLY and CDR2 is FYNNEI in the germline V gene. CDR3 length: 11 amino acids.

The chain couples TRBV4-2 to TRBJ2-2; 7 bases align to TRBD1. Germline lookup yields CDR1 LGHNA and CDR2 YNFKEQ. V gave up 8 bases and J gave up 2 bases; unmatched junction bases: 8. The CDR3 consists of 15 residues. DNA for the CDR3: TGTGCCAGCGAGTCCGGGACAGTTAACACCGGGGAGCTGTTTTTT. Translated: CASESGTVNTGELFF.

The CDR3 bases are TGTGCCAGCAGCTCCCGAGGCGGCGGAACCAAAAACATTCAGTACTTC. Translating it yields CASSSRGGGTKNIQYF. This rearrangement joins TRBV7-2 to TRBJ2-4; D gene unclear. The germline V gene encodes CDR1 SGHTA and CDR2 FQGNSA. This CDR3 is built from 16 residues. The ends were cut back, 4 bases at V and 2 bases at J, with 15 bases in the middle.

In regard to this clone: In the same sample, other DNA sequences code for this CDR3. This sequence joins TRBV30 and TRBJ1-2; 7 nucleotides match TRBD1. The CDR3 has 13 residues. The germline V gene encodes CDR1 GTSNPN and CDR2 SVGIG (reference sequence). V was pared by 4 bases and J by 5 bases, with 7 bases of the junction left unmatched. The chain's CDR3 is CAWIGGGGYGYTF. The CDR3 DNA sequence: TGTGCCTGGATCGGAGGGGGCGGTTATGGCTACACCTTC. Supplemented by reference TRBV30 and TRBJ1-2, the full variable domain reads SQTIHQWPATLVQPVGSPLSLECTVEGTSNPNLYWYRQAAGRGLQLLFYSVGIGQISSEVPQNLSASRPQDRQFILSSKKLLLSDSGFYLCAWIGGGGYGYTFGSGTRLTVV.

The chain joins TRBV6-2 or TRBV6-3 to TRBJ2-1, with 8 bases aligning to TRBD2. The CDR3 is 13 amino acids. Germline trimming cut 2 bases from V and 7 bases from J; bases unmatched to any gene: 1. Germline V gene data show CDR1 as MNHEY and CDR2 as SVGEGT. CDR3 nucleotide sequence: TGTGCCAGCAGTTACCCGGGGGGGAATGAGCAGTTCTTC. It codes for CASSYPGGNEQFF.

This clone has only a few counts. DNA of the CDR3: TGCGCCAGCAGCCAAGAATTCCGCAGGGTGGCTTTCTTT. Residues: CASSQEFRRVAFF. The chain links TRBV4-1 to TRBJ1-1; TRBD1 is a possible D gene (5 bases). V was pared by 0 bases and J by 11 bases, with 13 bases between. Germline CDR1 and CDR2: MGHRA and YSYEKL. The CDR3 is 13 amino acids.

The V call is TRBV24-1, the J call TRBJ2-3; 7 positions agree with TRBD2. Losses at the gene ends were 2 bases for V and 2 bases for J; bases not matched to a gene: 6. From germline, CDR1 is KGHDR and CDR2 SFDVKD. CDR3 length equals 16 residues. The CDR3 region is CATSDWVGGSTDTQYF. The CDR3 nucleotides read TGTGCCACCAGTGATTGGGTCGGGGGGTCCACAGATACGCAGTATTTT.

The chain uses TRBV6-5 and TRBJ1-2; D not resolved. The CDR3 contains 11 residues. V lost 2 bases, J lost 7 bases, and 5 bases lay in between. Germline V gene data show CDR1 as MNHEY and CDR2 as SVGAGI. The CDR3 sequence: CASSYPRGYTF. CDR3 sequence (DNA): TGTGCCAGCAGTTACCCCCGTGGCTACACCTTC.

This rearrangement joins TRBV9 to TRBJ1-2; D may be TRBD1 (5 bases). Between the trimmed V and J ends, which lost 4 bases and 3 bases, there was a span of 16 bases. The CDR3 contains 15 residues. Germline V gives CDR1 SGDLS, CDR2 YYNGEE. Here the CDR3 reads CASSPAPRVYYGYTF. For the CDR3, the DNA is TGTGCCAGCAGCCCCGCGCCCAGGGTGTACTATGGCTACACCTTC. Drawing the rest from reference TRBV9 and TRBJ1-2, the complete variable domain is DSGVTQTPKHLITATGQRVTLRCSPRSGDLSVYWYQQSLDQGLQFLIQYYNGEERAKGNILERFSAQQFPDLHSELNLSSLELGDSALYFCASSPAPRVYYGYTFGSGTRLTVV.

This chain connects TRBV5-6 to TRBJ2-7; 8 nucleotides agree with TRBD2. The CDR3 has 13 amino acids. The ends lost 4 bases at V and 11 bases at J; junction bases unmatched: 11. The germline CDR1 and CDR2 sequences are SGHDT and YYEEEE. This CDR3 reads CASSPRLASGKYF. The CDR3, as DNA: TGTGCCAGCAGCCCCCGACTAGCGTCGGGAAAGTACTTC.

This chain connects TRBV4-1 to TRBJ2-1, with 10 bases identical to TRBD2. Germline V gives CDR1 MGHRA, CDR2 YSYEKL. J gave up 6 bases and V 0 bases, and 11 bases lay outside the gene matches. This CDR3 spans 18 amino acids. CDR3 in amino acids: CASSQDKAGGPRVNEQFF. The CDR3, as DNA: TGCGCCAGCAGCCAAGATAAAGCGGGAGGGCCCCGTGTCAATGAGCAGTTCTTC.

The chain is built from TRBV6-5 and TRBJ1-1, with no clear D. The CDR3 loop spans 14 amino acids. CDR1 is MNHEY and CDR2 is SVGAGI in the germline V gene. V shed 1 base and J shed 3 bases, with 9 bases lying between them. CDR3 sequence: CASSYFSEDTEAFF. CDR3 nucleotide sequence: TGTGCCAGCAGTTACTTTTCTGAGGACACTGAAGCTTTCTTT.

As to this clone: The same CDR3 also results from other DNA sequences found in this sample. V is TRBV5-6 and J is TRBJ1-5, with TRBD1 identical over 8 bases. Germline V gives CDR1 SGHDT, CDR2 YYEEEE. The CDR3 is made up of 14 amino acids. V was clipped by 5 bases and J by 2 bases; unmatched bases: 3. CDR3 DNA sequence: TGTGCCAGCAGTTCGGACAGGGGCAATCAGCCCCAGCATTTT. As protein: CASSSDRGNQPQHF.

The V call is TRBV28, the J call TRBJ2-5, with 8 bases lining up with TRBD1. Germline lookup yields CDR1 MDHEN and CDR2 SYDVKM. The CDR3 contains 13 residues. The trim removed 6 bases at V and 3 bases at J, leaving 3 bases unmatched. The CDR3 nucleotides read TGTGCCAGCAGACTGACAGGGGAAGAGACCCAGTACTTC. Translating it yields CASRLTGEETQYF.

This chain uses TRBV29-1 with TRBJ1-3; TRBD1 might be the D (5 bases). Germline V gives CDR1 SQVTM, CDR2 ANQGSEA. V was shortened by 4 bases and J by 4 bases, with 5 bases between the two germline ends. The CDR3 extends over 11 amino acids. The CDR3 DNA is TGCAGCGTTGGACAGGGAAACACCATATATTTT. Its translation: CSVGQGNTIYF. The variable domain in full, with the rest retrieved from reference TRBV29-1 and TRBJ1-3, is SAVISQKPSRDICQRGTSLTIQCQVDSQVTMMFWYRQQPGQSLTLIATANQGSEATYESGFVIDKFPISRPNLTFSTLTVSNMSPEDSSIYLCSVGQGNTIYFGEGSWLTVV.

This clone has more than one count but fewer than ten. The chain couples TRBV11-3 to TRBJ1-2; unclear D gene. V lost 8 bases and J 7 bases, leaving 14 bases between the germline ends. Germline CDR1 reads SGHNT; CDR2 reads YENEEA. The CDR3 length is 12 residues. The CDR3 sequence is CASRGGAGGYTF. The CDR3 DNA reads TGTGCCAGCCGCGGTGGCGCGGGTGGCTACACCTTC.

The rearrangement uses TRBV7-8 and TRBJ1-5; D is possibly TRBD1 (5 bases). Trimming stripped 5 bases from V and 1 base from J, with 12 bases between. CDR1 is SGHVS, CDR2 FQNEAQ, per germline. CDR3 size: 15 residues. CDR3 region: CASSQWGGSNQPQHF. As DNA, the CDR3 is TGTGCCAGCAGCCAGTGGGGGGGAAGCAATCAGCCCCAGCATTTT. Together with reference TRBV7-8 and TRBJ1-5, the CDR3 gives the full variable domain: GAGVSQSPRYKVAKRGQDVALRCDPISGHVSLFWYQQALGQGPEFLTYFQNEAQLDKSGLPSDRFFAERPEGSVSTLKIQRTQQEDSAVYLCASSQWGGSNQPQHFGDGTRLSIL.